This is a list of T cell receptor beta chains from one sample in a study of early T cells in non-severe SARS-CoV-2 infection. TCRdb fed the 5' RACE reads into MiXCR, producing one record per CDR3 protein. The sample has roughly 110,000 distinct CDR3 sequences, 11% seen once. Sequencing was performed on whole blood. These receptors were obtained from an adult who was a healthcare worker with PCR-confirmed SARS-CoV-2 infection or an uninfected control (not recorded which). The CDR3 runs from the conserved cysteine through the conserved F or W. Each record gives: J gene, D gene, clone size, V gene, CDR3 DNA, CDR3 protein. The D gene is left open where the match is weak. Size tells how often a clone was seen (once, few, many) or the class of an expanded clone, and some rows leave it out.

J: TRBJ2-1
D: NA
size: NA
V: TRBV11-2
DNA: TGTGCCAGCAGCTTATTGGGTCTGGCCTCCTACAATGAGCAGTTCTTC
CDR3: CASSLLGLASYNEQFF

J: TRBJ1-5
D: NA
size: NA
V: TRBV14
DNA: TGTGCCAGCAGCCAAGATGACGACAATCAGCCCCAGCATTTT
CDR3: CASSQDDDNQPQHF

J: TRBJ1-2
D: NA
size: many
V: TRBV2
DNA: TGTGCCAGCAGTGCAGGGCCGGCGATCTACACCTTC
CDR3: CASSAGPAIYTF

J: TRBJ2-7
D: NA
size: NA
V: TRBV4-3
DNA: TGCGCCAGCAGCCAAGACCGCCAAGTAGGCGAGCAGTACTTC
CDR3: CASSQDRQVGEQYF

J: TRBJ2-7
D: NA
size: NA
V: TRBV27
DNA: TGTGCCAGCAGTTTGAGGCCACGATTTCACGAGCAGTACTTC
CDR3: CASSLRPRFHEQYF

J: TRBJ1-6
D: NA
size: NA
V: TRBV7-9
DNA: TGTGCCAGCAGCTTAGAACGGGGTAATTCACCCCTCCACTTT
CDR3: CASSLERGNSPLHF

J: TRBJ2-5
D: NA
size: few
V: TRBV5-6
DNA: TGTGCCAGCAGCTCCGCCACCCGCCACGCCGTCGAGACCCAGTACTTC
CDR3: CASSSATRHAVETQYF

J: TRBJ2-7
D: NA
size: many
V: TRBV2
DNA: TGTGCCAGCATCAACGTCGGGGGCGGCGAGCAGTACTTC
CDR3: CASINVGGGEQYF

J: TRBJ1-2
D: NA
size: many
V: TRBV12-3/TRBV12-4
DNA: TGTGCCAGCAGTTTGCAGGGCCGTGGCTACACCTTC
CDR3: CASSLQGRGYTF

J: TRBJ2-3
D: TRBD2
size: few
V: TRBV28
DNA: TGTGCCAGCAATCTAGCGGGAGAAGGTATAGATACGCAGTATTTT
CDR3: CASNLAGEGIDTQYF

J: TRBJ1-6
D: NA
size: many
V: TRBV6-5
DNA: TGTGCCAGCAGTACCGGGACGGATTCACCCCTCCACTTT
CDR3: CASSTGTDSPLHF

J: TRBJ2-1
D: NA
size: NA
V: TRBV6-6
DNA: TGTGCCAGCAGTCTAGCACGTACTACCGGTGAGCAGTTCTTC
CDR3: CASSLARTTGEQFF

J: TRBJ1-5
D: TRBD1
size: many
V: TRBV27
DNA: TGTGCCAGCCGGACAGGCCTGACGGGGGCCCAGCATTTT
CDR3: CASRTGLTGAQHF

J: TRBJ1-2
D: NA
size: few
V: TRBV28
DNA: TGTGCCAGCAGTCCAGGGAGGGGCTCGAACTATGGCTACACCTTC
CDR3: CASSPGRGSNYGYTF

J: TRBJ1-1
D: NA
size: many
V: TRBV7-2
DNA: TGTGCCAGCAGCTTAGTAGGGGGGGCCGCAGCTTTCTTT
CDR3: CASSLVGGAAAFF

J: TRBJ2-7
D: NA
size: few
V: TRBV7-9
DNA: TGTGCCAGCAGCCCCTGGACCCCAGGGCACGAGCAGTACTTC
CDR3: CASSPWTPGHEQYF

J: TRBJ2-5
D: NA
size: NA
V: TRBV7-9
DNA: TGTGCCAGCAGCTTAATACCTCCGAAGTGGTACCAAGAGACCCAGTACTTC
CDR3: CASSLIPPKWYQETQYF

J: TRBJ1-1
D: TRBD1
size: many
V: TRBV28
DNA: TGTGCCAGCAGATCGACAGGGGCCGAAGCTTTCTTT
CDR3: CASRSTGAEAFF

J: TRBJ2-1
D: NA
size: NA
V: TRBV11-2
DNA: TGTGCCAGCAGCTTCCGACAGCGCAATGAGCAGTTCTTC
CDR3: CASSFRQRNEQFF

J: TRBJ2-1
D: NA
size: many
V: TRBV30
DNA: TGTGCCTGGAGTGTACAGGGTGGCAATGAGCAGTTCTTC
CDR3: CAWSVQGGNEQFF

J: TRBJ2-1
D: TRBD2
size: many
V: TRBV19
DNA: TGTGCCAGTAGTATCTCTAGCGGGATGCTAAATGAGCAGTTCTTC
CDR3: CASSISSGMLNEQFF

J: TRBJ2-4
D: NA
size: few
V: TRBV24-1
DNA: TGTGCCACCAGTGATTTTTCCCGGACTAAAAAAAACATTCAGTACTTC
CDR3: CATSDFSRTKKNIQYF